A single sample gave rise to the 4 T cell receptor beta chains below, sequenced in a study of blood T cell repertoires in COVID-19. Sequencing was performed with immunoSEQ multiplex PCR; in TCRdb, only in-frame clones are kept and a portion is missing. The data contain about 66,000 clones, just over 85% of them seen just once; the ten biggest clones take up roughly 6.9%. Sequencing input: peripheral blood. The receptors derive from a man in his fifties or sixties with active COVID-19.

The chain has TRBV3-1 (or the pseudogene TRBV3-2) and TRBJ1-1, with 7 bases matching TRBD1. The CDR3 extends over 16 amino acids. J was trimmed by 6 bases and V by 0 bases; bases with no gene match: 10. CDR1 is LGHDT, CDR2 YNNKEL, per germline (reference sequence). CDR3 protein: CASSQDLLRGTAEAFF. The CDR3 DNA reads TGTGCCAGCAGCCAAGACCTTTTGCGCGGGACAGCTGAAGCTTTCTTT.

The chain uses TRBV6-6 and TRBJ1-2; TRBD1 might be the D (6 bases). The V gene's germline CDR1 is MNHNY and CDR2 SVGAGI (reference sequence). V was trimmed by 5 bases and J by 0 bases, leaving 13 bases between them. The CDR3 loop spans 15 amino acids. The CDR3, as DNA: TGTGCCAGCAGTCCCACAGGGCTCCCTAACTATGGCTACACCTTC. Protein: CASSPTGLPNYGYTF.

The J gene is TRBJ2-7, the V gene TRBV9; 9 positions agree with TRBD1. Per the germline V gene, CDR1 is SGDLS and CDR2 is YYNGEE. This CDR3 contains 14 residues. V shed 2 bases and J 7 bases; nucleotides not matched to a gene: 7. CDR3 in amino acids: CASSVGTGFSEQYF. The CDR3 DNA reads as TGTGCCAGCAGCGTGGGGACAGGGTTTTCAGAGCAGTACTTC.

The rearrangement uses TRBV4-2 and TRBJ1-6; D gene ambiguous. Trimming stripped 0 bases from V and 0 bases from J, with 3 bases between. CDR1 and CDR2 (germline): LGHNA, YNFKEQ. This CDR3 is 15 amino acids long. The CDR3 DNA sequence: TGTGCCAGCAGCCAAGAGAGCTCCTATAATTCACCCCTCCACTTT. Translation gives CASSQESSYNSPLHF.